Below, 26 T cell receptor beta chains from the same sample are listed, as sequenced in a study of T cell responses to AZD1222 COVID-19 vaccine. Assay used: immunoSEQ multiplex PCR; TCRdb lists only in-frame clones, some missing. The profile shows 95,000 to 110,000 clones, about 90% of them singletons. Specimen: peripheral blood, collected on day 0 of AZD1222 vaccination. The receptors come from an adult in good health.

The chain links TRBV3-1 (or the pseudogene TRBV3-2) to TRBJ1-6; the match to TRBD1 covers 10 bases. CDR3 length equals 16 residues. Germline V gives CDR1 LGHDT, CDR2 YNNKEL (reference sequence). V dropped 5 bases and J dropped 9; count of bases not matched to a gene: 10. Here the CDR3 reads CASSTVTGGSGSPLHF. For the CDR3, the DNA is TGTGCCAGCAGCACGGTGACAGGGGGCTCGGGTTCACCCCTCCACTTT.

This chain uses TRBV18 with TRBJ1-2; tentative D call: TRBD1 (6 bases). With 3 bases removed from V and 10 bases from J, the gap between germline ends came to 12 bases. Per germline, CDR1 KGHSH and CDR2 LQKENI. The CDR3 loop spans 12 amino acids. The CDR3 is CASSPYREAYTF. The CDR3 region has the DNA TGTGCCAGCTCACCTTACAGGGAGGCCTACACCTTC.

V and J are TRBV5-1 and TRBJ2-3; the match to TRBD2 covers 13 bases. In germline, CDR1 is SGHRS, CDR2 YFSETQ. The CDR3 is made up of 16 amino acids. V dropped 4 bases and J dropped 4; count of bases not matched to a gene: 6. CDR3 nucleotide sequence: TGCGCCAGCAGCGACGGACTAGCGGGAGACTCAGATACGCAGTATTTT. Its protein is CASSDGLAGDSDTQYF. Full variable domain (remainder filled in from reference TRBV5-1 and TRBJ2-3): KAGVTQTPRYLIKTRGQQVTLSCSPISGHRSVSWYQQTPGQGLQFLFEYFSETQRNKGNFPGRFSGRQFSNSRSEMNVSTLELGDSALYLCASSDGLAGDSDTQYFGPGTRLTVL.

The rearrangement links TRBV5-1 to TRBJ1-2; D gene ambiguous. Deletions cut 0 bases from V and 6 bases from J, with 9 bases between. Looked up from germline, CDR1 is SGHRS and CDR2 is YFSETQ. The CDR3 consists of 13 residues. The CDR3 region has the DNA TGCGCCAGCAGCTTGGGACAATATGATGGCTACACCTTC. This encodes CASSLGQYDGYTF.

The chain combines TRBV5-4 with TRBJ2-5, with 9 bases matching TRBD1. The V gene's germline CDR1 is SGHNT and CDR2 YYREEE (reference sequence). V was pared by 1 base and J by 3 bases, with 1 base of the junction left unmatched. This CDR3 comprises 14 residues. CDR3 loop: CASSLRDREETQYF. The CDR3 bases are TGTGCCAGCAGCTTGAGGGACAGGGAAGAGACCCAGTACTTC.

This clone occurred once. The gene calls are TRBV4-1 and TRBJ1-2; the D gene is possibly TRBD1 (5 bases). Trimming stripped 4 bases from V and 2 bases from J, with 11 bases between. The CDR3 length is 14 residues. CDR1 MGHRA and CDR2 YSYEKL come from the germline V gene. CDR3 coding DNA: TGCGCCAGCAGCCCGTCGACAGAAAACTATGGCTACACCTTC. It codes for CASSPSTENYGYTF.

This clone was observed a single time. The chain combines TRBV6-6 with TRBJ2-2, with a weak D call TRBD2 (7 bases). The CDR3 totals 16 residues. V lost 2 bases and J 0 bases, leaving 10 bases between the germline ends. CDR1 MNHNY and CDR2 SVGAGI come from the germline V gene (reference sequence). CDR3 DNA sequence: TGTGCCAGCAGTTACGGGAGGGGGGCGAACACCGGGGAGCTGTTTTTT. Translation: CASSYGRGANTGELFF.

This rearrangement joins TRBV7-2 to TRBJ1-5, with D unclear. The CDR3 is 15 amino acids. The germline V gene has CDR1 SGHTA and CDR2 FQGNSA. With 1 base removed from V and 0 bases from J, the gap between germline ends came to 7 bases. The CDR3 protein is CASSLVTFSNQPQHF. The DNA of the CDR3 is TGTGCCAGCAGCTTAGTGACATTTAGCAATCAGCCCCAGCATTTT.

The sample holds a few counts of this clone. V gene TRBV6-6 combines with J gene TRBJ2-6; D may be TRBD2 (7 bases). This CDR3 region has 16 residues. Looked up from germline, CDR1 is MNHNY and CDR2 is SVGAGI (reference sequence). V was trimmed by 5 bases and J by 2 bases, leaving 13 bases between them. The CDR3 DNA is TGTGCCAGCAGTAGTTCGGGGGGCCCTGGGGCCAACGTCCTGACTTTC. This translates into CASSSSGGPGANVLTF.

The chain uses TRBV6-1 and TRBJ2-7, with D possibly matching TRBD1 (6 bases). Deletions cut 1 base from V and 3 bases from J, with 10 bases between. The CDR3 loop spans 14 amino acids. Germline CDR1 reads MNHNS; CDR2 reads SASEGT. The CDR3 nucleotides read TGTGCCAGCAGTGAAGGTGGACAGTTCTACGAGCAGTACTTC. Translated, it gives CASSEGGQFYEQYF.

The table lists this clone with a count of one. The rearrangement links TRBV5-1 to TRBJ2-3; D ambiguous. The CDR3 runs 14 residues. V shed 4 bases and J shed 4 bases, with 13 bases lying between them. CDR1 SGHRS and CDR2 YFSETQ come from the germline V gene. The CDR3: CASSRKALPDTQYF. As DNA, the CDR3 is TGCGCCAGCAGCAGAAAAGCCCTGCCAGATACGCAGTATTTT.

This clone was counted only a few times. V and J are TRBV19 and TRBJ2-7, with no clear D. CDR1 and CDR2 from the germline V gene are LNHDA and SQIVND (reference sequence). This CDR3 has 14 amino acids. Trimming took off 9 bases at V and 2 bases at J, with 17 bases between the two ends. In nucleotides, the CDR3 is TGTGCCAGCCTAGACCTCACTTCCCCCTACGAGCAGTACTTC. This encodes CASLDLTSPYEQYF.

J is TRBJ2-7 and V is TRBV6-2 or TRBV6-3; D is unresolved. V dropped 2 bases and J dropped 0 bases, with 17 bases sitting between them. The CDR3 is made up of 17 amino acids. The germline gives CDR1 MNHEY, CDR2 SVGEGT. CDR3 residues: CASSYALGHGSSYEQYF. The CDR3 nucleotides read TGTGCCAGCAGTTACGCGCTAGGGCATGGGTCCTCCTACGAGCAGTACTTC.

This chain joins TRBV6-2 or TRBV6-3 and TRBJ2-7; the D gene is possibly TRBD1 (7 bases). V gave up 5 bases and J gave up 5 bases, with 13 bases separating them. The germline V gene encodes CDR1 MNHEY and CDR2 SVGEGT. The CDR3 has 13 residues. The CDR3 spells CASSVQGGNEQYF. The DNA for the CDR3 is TGTGCCAGCAGTGTCCAGGGGGGAAACGAGCAGTACTTC.

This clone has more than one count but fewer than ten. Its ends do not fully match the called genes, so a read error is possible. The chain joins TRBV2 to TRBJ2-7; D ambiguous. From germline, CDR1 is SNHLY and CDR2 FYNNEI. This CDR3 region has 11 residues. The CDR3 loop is CASREGSEQYF. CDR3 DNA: TGTGCCAGCAGAGAAGGGTCCGAGCAGTACTTC.

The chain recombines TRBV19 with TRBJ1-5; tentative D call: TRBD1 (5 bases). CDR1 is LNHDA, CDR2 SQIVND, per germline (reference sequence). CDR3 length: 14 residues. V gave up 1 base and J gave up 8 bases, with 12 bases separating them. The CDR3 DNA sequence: TGTGCCAGTAGTATAGTCGAGGGGATAGAGCCCCAGCATTTT. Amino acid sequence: CASSIVEGIEPQHF.

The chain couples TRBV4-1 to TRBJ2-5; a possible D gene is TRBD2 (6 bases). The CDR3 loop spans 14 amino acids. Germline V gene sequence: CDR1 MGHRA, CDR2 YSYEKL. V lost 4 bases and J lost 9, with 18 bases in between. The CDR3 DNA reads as TGCGCCAGCAGCCTTGGCGGGGCTTCAGCGGCCCAGTACTTC. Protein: CASSLGGASAAQYF.

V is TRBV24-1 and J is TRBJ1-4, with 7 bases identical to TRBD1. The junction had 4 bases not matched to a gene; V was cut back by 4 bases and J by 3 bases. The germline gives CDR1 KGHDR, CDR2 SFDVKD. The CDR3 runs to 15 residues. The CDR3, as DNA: TGTGCCACCAGTGACCACAGGGGTCCTAATGAAAAACTGTTTTTT. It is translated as CATSDHRGPNEKLFF.

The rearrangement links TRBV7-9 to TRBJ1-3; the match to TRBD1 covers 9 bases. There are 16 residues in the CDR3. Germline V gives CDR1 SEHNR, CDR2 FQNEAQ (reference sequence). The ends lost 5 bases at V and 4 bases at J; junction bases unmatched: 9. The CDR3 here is CASSLGQGIGGNTIYF. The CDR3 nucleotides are TGTGCCAGCAGCCTCGGACAGGGGATTGGGGGAAACACCATATATTTT.

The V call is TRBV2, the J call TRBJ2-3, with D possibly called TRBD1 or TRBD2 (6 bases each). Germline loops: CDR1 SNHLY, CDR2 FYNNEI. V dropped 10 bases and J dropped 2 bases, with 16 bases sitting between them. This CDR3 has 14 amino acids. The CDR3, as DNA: TGTGCCACCGGGGGCAGGGGCCCCACAGATACGCAGTATTTT. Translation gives CATGGRGPTDTQYF. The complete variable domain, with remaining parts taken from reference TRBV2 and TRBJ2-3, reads EPEVTQTPSHQVTQMGQEVILRCVPISNHLYFYWYRQILGQKVEFLVSFYNNEISEKSEIFDDQFSVERPDGSNFTLKIRSTKLEDSAMYFCATGGRGPTDTQYFGPGTRLTVL.

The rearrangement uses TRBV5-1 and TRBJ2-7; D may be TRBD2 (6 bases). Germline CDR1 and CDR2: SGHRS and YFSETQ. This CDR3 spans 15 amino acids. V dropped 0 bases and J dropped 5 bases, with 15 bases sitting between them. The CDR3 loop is CASSLARRESDEQYF. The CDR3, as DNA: TGCGCCAGCAGCTTGGCGCGACGGGAGTCGGACGAGCAGTACTTC.

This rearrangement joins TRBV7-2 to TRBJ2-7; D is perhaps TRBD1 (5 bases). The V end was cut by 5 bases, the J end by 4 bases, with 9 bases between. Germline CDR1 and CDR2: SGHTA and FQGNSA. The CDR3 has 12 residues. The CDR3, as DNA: TGTGCCAGCAGCATCGCAGGGTACGAGCAGTACTTC. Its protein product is CASSIAGYEQYF.

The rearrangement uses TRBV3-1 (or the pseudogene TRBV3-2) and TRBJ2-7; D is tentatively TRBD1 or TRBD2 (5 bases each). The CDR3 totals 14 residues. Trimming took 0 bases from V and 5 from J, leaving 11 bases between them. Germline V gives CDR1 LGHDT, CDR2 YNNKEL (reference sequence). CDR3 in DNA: TGTGCCAGCAGCCAAGAAGCAGGGCGGGACGAGCAGTACTTC. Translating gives CASSQEAGRDEQYF.

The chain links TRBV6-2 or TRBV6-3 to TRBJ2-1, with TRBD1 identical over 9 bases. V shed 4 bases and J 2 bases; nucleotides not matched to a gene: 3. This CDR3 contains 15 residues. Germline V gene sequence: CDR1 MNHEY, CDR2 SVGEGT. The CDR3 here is CASSWGQGAYNEQFF. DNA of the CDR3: TGTGCCAGCAGTTGGGGACAGGGTGCCTACAATGAGCAGTTCTTC.

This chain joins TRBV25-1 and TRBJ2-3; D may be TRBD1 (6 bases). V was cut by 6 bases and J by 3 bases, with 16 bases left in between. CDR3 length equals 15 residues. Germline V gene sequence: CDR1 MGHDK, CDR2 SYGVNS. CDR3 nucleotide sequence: TGTGCCAGCAGCGAAACAGGGAGTGGTACAGATACGCAGTATTTT. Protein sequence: CASSETGSGTDTQYF.

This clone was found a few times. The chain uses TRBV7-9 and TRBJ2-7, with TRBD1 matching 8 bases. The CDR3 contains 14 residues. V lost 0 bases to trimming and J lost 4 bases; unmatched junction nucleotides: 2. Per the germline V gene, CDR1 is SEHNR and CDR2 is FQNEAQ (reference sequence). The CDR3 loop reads CASSLAGQEYEQYF. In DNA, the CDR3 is TGTGCCAGCAGCTTAGCGGGACAGGAATACGAGCAGTACTTC.